This TCR beta chain was found in a study of graft-versus-host responses after intestinal transplantation. Data came from immunoSEQ multiplex PCR; TCRdb stores just in-frame clones and leaves some out. In the table there are 80,000 to 95,000 clones, 88% of which are singletons. In regard to this clone: Its specificity is not known.

The CDR3 runs to 16 residues. Losses at the gene ends were 0 bases for V and 0 bases for J; bases not matched to a gene: 3. Germline loops: CDR1 MNHEY, CDR2 SVGAGI. The chain is built from TRBV6-5 and TRBJ2-7, with 9 bases lining up with TRBD1. This receptor was obtained from a human donor who was the organ donor for an intestinal transplant. Sample: unstimulated CD4+ T cells sorted from spleen or lymph node cells, taken before transplant. The CDR3 sequence: CASSYSRDRASYEQYF. CDR3 bases: TGTGCCAGCAGTTACTCTAGGGACAGGGCCTCCTACGAGCAGTACTTC.